Following are 18 T cell receptor beta chains from one sample sequenced in a study of cytomegalovirus exposure and HLA in healthy donors (dated 2017 in TCRdb). Receptor libraries were prepared by the immunoSEQ multiplex PCR assay. A mixture of 60 forward primers for TCR Vbeta segments and 13 reverse primers for TCR Jbeta segments was used in the multiplex PCR. TCRdb re-hosts the immuneACCESS table, in-frame sequences only. Its copies lack some clones; in the studies checked, an unresolved V gene accounts for under half of them, and the cause for the rest is not known. The sample table shows over 100,000 clones, and over 60% are seen once. The ten top clones hold approximately 4.2% of the sample. Sequenced sample: PBMCs. The receptor source for this set is a male donor in good health and CMV-seropositive.

This clone appeared a few times. The chain has TRBV11-1 and TRBJ2-6; D call uncertain. V lost 2 bases to trimming and J lost 2 bases, with 13 bases between them. This CDR3 has 17 amino acids. Germline CDR1 SGHAT, CDR2 FQDESV (reference sequence). The CDR3 here is CASSLLLGVTGANVLTF. The CDR3 DNA sequence: TGTGCCAGCAGCTTACTCCTTGGAGTCACTGGGGCCAACGTCCTGACTTTC.

This chain uses TRBV4-1 with TRBJ2-3; 7 bases map to TRBD1. This CDR3 is built from 18 residues. The germline CDR1 and CDR2 sequences are MGHRA and YSYEKL. V trimming: 0 bases; J trimming: 3 bases; junction bases outside the gene matches: 12. The chain's CDR3 is CASSQDLVTGRLTDTQYF. The CDR3 bases are TGCGCCAGCAGCCAAGATCTTGTGACAGGGCGTTTGACAGATACGCAGTATTTT.

The chain combines TRBV5-1 with TRBJ2-7, with 10 nucleotides matching TRBD2. The CDR3 loop spans 15 amino acids. Germline V gene data show CDR1 as SGHRS and CDR2 as YFSETQ. Trimming took 3 bases from V and 2 from J; bases not matched to a gene: 5. The CDR3: CASSYASGGTYEQYF. The CDR3 DNA reads as TGCGCCAGCAGCTATGCTAGCGGGGGAACCTACGAGCAGTACTTC.

CDR3 loop: CASSQSRWQGPRNTEAFF. CDR3 nucleotide sequence: TGCGCCAGCAGCCAAAGTAGATGGCAGGGCCCCCGGAACACTGAAGCTTTCTTT. V usage is TRBV4-1 and J usage is TRBJ1-1; possible D gene TRBD1, 5 bases. Trimming took 2 bases from V and 1 from J, leaving 20 bases between them. The CDR3 is made up of 18 amino acids. Germline CDR1 reads MGHRA; CDR2 reads YSYEKL.

V gene TRBV2 combines with J gene TRBJ1-5; unclear D gene. CDR1 SNHLY and CDR2 FYNNEI come from the germline V gene. The germline V and J ends were trimmed by 6 bases and 0 bases, with 9 bases remaining between them. CDR3 length equals 14 residues. The CDR3 bases are TGTGCCAGCAGGCGGATACTTAGCAATCAGCCCCAGCATTTT. Protein: CASRRILSNQPQHF.

This clone was picked up a small number of times. This chain joins TRBV5-5 and TRBJ2-2; 8 nucleotides line up with TRBD1. The V gene's germline CDR1 is SGHKS and CDR2 YYEKEE (reference sequence). The ends lost 1 base at V and 6 bases at J; junction bases unmatched: 5. The CDR3 sequence is 15 residues long. CDR3 sequence reads: CASSLFRTGPGELFF. CDR3 coding DNA: TGTGCCAGCAGCTTGTTCAGGACAGGGCCCGGGGAGCTGTTTTTT.

This chain links TRBV28 with TRBJ2-1; 8 bases agree with TRBD2. CDR1 is MDHEN, CDR2 SYDVKM, per germline. The CDR3 spans 13 residues. Trimming took 9 bases from V and 8 from J; bases not matched to a gene: 9. CDR3 protein: CASSGTSLYEQFF. Written as DNA, the CDR3 is TGTGCCAGTTCCGGGACTAGTTTGTATGAGCAGTTCTTC.

V gene TRBV28 combines with J gene TRBJ1-1; D is unclear. V was cut by 4 bases and J by 4 bases, with 13 bases left in between. The CDR3 length is 14 residues. Germline V gives CDR1 MDHEN, CDR2 SYDVKM. Written as DNA, the CDR3 is TGTGCCAGCAGTTCCCCGGGCGGAGGCACTGAAGCTTTCTTT. It yields the protein CASSSPGGGTEAFF.

The chain carries TRBV19 and TRBJ2-5; 7 bases are shared with TRBD2. Trimming removed 1 base from V and 4 bases from J; junction bases left unmatched: 3. This CDR3 spans 14 amino acids. Germline V gene sequence: CDR1 LNHDA, CDR2 SQIVND (reference sequence). As DNA, the CDR3 is TGTGCCAGTAGTATAGTTTCGGGGGGAGAGACCCAGTACTTC. Translating it yields CASSIVSGGETQYF.

The chain carries TRBV28 and TRBJ2-1; D might be TRBD2 (5 bases). This CDR3 spans 15 amino acids. Germline CDR1 and CDR2: MDHEN and SYDVKM. Trimming removed 1 base from V and 5 bases from J, with 12 bases in between. CDR3: CASSLLGLADNEQFF. The CDR3 nucleotides read TGTGCCAGCAGTTTATTGGGTCTAGCAGACAATGAGCAGTTCTTC.

Of note for this clone: This specimen includes other DNA sequences encoding the same CDR3. The V call is TRBV2, the J call TRBJ1-5; a possible D gene is TRBD1 (6 bases). This CDR3 is built from 14 residues. CDR1 SNHLY and CDR2 FYNNEI come from the germline V gene. V shed 4 bases and J shed 0 bases, with 7 bases lying between them. This CDR3 reads CASSGQVSNQPQHF. In DNA form, the CDR3 reads TGTGCCAGCAGTGGACAGGTTAGCAATCAGCCCCAGCATTTT.

The V call is TRBV7-9, the J call TRBJ2-1; D is undetermined. The CDR3 extends over 11 amino acids. V dropped 10 bases and J dropped 5 bases, with 9 bases sitting between them. The V gene's germline CDR1 is SEHNR and CDR2 FQNEAQ (reference sequence). CDR3 loop: CAISYDNEQFF. CDR3 nucleotides: TGTGCCATCTCCTACGACAATGAGCAGTTCTTC.

V usage is TRBV14 and J usage is TRBJ2-5; TRBD1 is a possible D gene (5 bases). V lost 4 bases and J lost 7, with 16 bases in between. The length of the CDR3 is 14 residues. CDR1 is SGHDN, CDR2 FVKESK, per germline. In nucleotides, the CDR3 is TGTGCCAGCAGCCCCAACAGGTTCGGCGGGACCCAGTACTTC. Its translation: CASSPNRFGGTQYF.

J is TRBJ2-7 and V is TRBV7-6; the match to TRBD2 covers 11 bases. CDR1 is SGHVS and CDR2 is FNYEAQ in the germline V gene. The V segment lost 5 bases and the J segment 2 bases; nucleotides outside the gene matches: 11. The length of the CDR3 is 17 residues. The CDR3 bases are TGTGCCAGCAGCACCTGGGGTAGCGGGGGGGCGACCTACGAGCAGTACTTC. This gives the protein CASSTWGSGGATYEQYF.

This sequence joins TRBV12-2 and TRBJ2-7; the table names TRBD2, a call not compared with the DNA. TRBV12-2 is a pseudogene segment. CDR3 length: 18 amino acids. The CDR3 loop reads CASRLGNEYGTSGYEQYF. CDR3 bases: TGTGCAAGTCGCTTAGGGAATGAGTACGGGACTAGCGGTTACGAGCAGTACTTC.

This chain links TRBV7-2 with TRBJ1-2; D is unclear. Germline V gene sequence: CDR1 SGHTA, CDR2 FQGNSA. The CDR3 covers 12 residues. The V end lost 1 base, the J end lost 6 bases, and 6 bases lay between the germline ends. The CDR3 bases are TGTGCCAGCAGCTTAGTACCGGATGGCTACACCTTC. The encoded protein is CASSLVPDGYTF.

The chain links TRBV28 to TRBJ2-2, with D maybe TRBD1 (6 bases). Germline values: CDR1 MDHEN, CDR2 SYDVKM. CDR3 length: 16 amino acids. V shed 2 bases and J shed 7 bases, with 17 bases lying between them. The CDR3 reads CASSLGGRGHGGELFF. In DNA, the CDR3 is TGTGCCAGCAGTTTAGGGGGCAGGGGCCATGGCGGGGAGCTGTTTTTT.

The gene calls are TRBV5-4 and TRBJ1-2, with D uncertain. Germline CDR1 and CDR2: SGHNT and YYREEE (reference sequence). The V gene lost 0 bases and the J gene lost 9 bases, with 9 bases spanning the gap. This CDR3 spans 12 amino acids. This chain's CDR3 is CASSLAGKRYTF. The DNA for the CDR3 is TGTGCCAGCAGCTTGGCCGGGAAGCGCTACACCTTC.